The following is a TCR beta chain sequence with its context. Its specificity is unknown. V gave up 5 bases and J gave up 6 bases, with 10 bases separating them. The CDR3 consists of 12 residues. Looked up from germline, CDR1 is MDHEN and CDR2 is SYDVKM. The entry originates in a study of T cell responses to AZD1222 COVID-19 vaccine. Study-level findings and limits: Vaccine-related CD4 TCRs covered spike, predominating at 160-218 and 743-854. Donors in the cohort were predominantly white British and more often female, and clonal diversity was possibly underestimated.

TCRdb's copy holds only in-frame clones and misses some; the assay was immunoSEQ multiplex PCR. The sample yields under 200,000 clones, about 94% seen once. V is TRBV28 and J is TRBJ1-2; D uncertain. The sequenced sample was peripheral blood, obtained on day 0 of AZD1222 vaccination. The receptor was isolated from an adult in good health. The CDR3 reads CASSLRVDGYTF. CDR3 sequence (DNA): TGTGCCAGCAGTCTCCGGGTCGATGGCTACACCTTC.